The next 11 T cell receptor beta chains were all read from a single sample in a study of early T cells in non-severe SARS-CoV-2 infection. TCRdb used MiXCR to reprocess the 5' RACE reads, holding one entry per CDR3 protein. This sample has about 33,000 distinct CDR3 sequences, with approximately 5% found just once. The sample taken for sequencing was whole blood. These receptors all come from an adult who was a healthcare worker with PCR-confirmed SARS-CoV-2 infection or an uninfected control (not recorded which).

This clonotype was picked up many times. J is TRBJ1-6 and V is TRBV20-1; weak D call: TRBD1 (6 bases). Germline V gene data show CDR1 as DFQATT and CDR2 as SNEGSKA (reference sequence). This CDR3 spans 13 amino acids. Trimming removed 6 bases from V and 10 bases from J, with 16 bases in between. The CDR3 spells CSANRDKGSPLHF. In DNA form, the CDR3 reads TGCAGTGCAAACCGGGACAAGGGCTCACCCCTCCACTTT.

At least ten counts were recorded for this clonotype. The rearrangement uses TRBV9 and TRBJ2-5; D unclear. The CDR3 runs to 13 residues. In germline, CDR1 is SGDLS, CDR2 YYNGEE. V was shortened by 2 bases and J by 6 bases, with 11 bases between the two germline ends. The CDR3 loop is CASSVDTAQTQYF. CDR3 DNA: TGTGCCAGCAGCGTCGATACGGCACAGACCCAGTACTTC.

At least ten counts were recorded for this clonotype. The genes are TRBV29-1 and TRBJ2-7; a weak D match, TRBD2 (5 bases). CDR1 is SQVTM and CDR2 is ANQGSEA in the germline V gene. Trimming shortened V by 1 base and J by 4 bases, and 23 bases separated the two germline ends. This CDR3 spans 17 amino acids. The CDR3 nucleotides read TGCAGCGTTGAAGGGGGAGAGAGGCTTAGGGAAGGGTACGAGCAGTACTTC. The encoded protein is CSVEGGERLREGYEQYF.

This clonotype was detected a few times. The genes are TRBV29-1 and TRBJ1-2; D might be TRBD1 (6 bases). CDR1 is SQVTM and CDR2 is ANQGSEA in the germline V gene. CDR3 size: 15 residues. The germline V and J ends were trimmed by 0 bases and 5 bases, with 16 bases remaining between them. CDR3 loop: CSVEDPTGWGYGYTF. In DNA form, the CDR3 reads TGCAGCGTTGAAGATCCTACAGGGTGGGGGTATGGCTACACCTTC.

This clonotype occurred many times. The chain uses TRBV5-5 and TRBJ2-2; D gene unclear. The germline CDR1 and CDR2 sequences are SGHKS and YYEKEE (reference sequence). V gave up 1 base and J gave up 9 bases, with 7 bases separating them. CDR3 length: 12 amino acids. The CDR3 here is CASSLPTRELFF. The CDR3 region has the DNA TGTGCCAGCAGCTTGCCGACCCGGGAGCTGTTTTTT.

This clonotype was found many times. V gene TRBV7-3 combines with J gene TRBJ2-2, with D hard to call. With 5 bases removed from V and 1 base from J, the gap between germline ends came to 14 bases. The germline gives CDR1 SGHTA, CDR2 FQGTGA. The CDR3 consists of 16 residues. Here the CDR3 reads CASSPPNGLNTGELFF. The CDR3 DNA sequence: TGTGCCAGCAGCCCCCCTAATGGCCTGAACACCGGGGAGCTGTTTTTT.

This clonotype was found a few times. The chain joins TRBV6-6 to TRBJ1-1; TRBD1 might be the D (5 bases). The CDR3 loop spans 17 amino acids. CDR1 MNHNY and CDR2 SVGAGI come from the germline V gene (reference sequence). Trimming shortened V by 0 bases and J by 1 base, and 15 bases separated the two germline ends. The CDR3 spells CASSYSSLPGPNTEAFF. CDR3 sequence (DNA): TGTGCCAGCAGTTACTCGAGCCTTCCGGGACCGAACACTGAAGCTTTCTTT.

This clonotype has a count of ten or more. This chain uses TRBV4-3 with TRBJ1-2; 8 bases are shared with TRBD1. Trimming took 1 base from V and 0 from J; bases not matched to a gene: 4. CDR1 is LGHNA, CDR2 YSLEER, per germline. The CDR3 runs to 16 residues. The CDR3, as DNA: TGCGCCAGCAGCCAAGCCACAGGGGGAGCTAACTATGGCTACACCTTC. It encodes CASSQATGGANYGYTF.

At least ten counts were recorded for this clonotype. Here the CDR3 reads CASSQDYGAGQSEQFF. CDR3 nucleotides: TGTGCCAGCAGCCAAGATTACGGGGCCGGCCAGAGTGAGCAGTTCTTC. This chain joins TRBV14 and TRBJ2-1; TRBD1 or TRBD2 may be the D gene (5 bases each). The length of the CDR3 is 16 residues. In germline, CDR1 is SGHDN, CDR2 FVKESK. V was clipped by 0 bases and J by 9 bases, with 18 bases between them.

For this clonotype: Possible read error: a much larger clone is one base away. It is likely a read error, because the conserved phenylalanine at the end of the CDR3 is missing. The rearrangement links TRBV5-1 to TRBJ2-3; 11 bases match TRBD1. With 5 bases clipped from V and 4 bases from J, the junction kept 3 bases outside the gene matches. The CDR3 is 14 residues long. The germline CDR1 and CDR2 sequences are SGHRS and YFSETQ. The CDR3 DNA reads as TGCGCCAGCAGACCGGGACAGGGGGCAGATACGCAGTATTCT. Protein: CASRPGQGADTQYS.

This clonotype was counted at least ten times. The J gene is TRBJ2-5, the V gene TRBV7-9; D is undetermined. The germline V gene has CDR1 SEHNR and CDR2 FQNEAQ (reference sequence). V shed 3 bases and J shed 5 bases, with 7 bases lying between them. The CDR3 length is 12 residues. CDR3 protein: CASSFDWETQYF. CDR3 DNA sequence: TGTGCCAGCAGCTTCGACTGGGAGACCCAGTACTTC.